The present TCR beta chain was sequenced within a study of T cells in narcolepsy. Produced via immunoSEQ multiplex PCR; TCRdb's table is partial and in-frame only. This table has 25,000 to 35,000 clones, roughly three quarters appearing once. From germline, CDR1 is MNHEY and CDR2 SVGAGI. After removal of 6 bases from V and 2 bases from J, the junction contained 5 bases not matched to a gene. CDR3 length: 15 residues. The gene calls are TRBV6-5 and TRBJ2-1; 9 bases are a match to TRBD2. This TCR was recovered from a human donor with narcolepsy. Sequencing was performed on CD45RA- memory CD4+ T cells from PBMCs. Written as DNA, the CDR3 is TGTGCCAGCAGGACCCGGACTAGCGCCTACAATGAGCAGTTCTTC. As protein: CASRTRTSAYNEQFF.